The next 12 T cell receptor beta chains were all read from a single sample in a study of STAT5B mutations in CD4+ large granular lymphocyte leukemia. The repertoire was sequenced with immunoSEQ multiplex PCR; TCRdb's copy has only in-frame clones and lacks some. This table holds 30,000 or so clones, under 80% found once. Sequenced: CD4+ T cells from blood buffy coats. The receptors were gathered from a human donor in good health.

The table lists this clone with a few counts. The rearrangement uses TRBV13 and TRBJ1-2; 8 positions agree with TRBD1. Looked up from germline, CDR1 is PRHDT and CDR2 is FYEKMQ (reference sequence). V dropped 4 bases and J dropped 8; count of bases not matched to a gene: 9. This CDR3 comprises 14 residues. Written as DNA, the CDR3 is TGTGCCAGCAGCTACTCCAGGGGGCTAGGGGGCTACACCTTC. Its translation is CASSYSRGLGGYTF.

Note on this clone: This sample includes further DNA sequences coding for the same CDR3. The J gene is TRBJ2-3, the V gene TRBV30, with D tentatively TRBD2 (6 bases). The germline V gene has CDR1 GTSNPN and CDR2 SVGIG (reference sequence). This CDR3 is 14 amino acids long. V was trimmed by 3 bases and J by 2 bases, leaving 12 bases between them. In DNA form, the CDR3 reads TGTGCCTGGAGCCCAGAGGGACTCACAGATACGCAGTATTTT. It yields the protein CAWSPEGLTDTQYF.

The chain combines TRBV5-5 with TRBJ2-1; 7 bases line up with TRBD1. The J segment lost 1 base and the V segment lost 1 base, leaving 5 bases of the junction unmatched. CDR3 size: 16 residues. Germline loops: CDR1 SGHKS, CDR2 YYEKEE (reference sequence). The CDR3, as DNA: TGTGCCAGCAGCTTGACAGGGGACCCTTCCTACAATGAGCAGTTCTTC. This sequence encodes CASSLTGDPSYNEQFF.

The CDR3 nucleotides are TGTGCCAGCAGCTTAGAGGGGAATAGCAATCAGCCCCAGCATTTT. Its protein product is CASSLEGNSNQPQHF. The genes are TRBV7-2 and TRBJ1-5, with a weak D call TRBD1 (5 bases). The CDR3 spans 15 residues. V lost 1 base and J 0 bases, leaving 7 bases between the germline ends. Looked up from germline, CDR1 is SGHTA and CDR2 is FQGNSA.

With regard to this clone: At one end the junction does not follow the germline gene, possibly because of a read error. The J gene is TRBJ2-3, the V gene TRBV7-7; D is undetermined. Looked up from germline, CDR1 is SSHAT and CDR2 is FNYEAQ (reference sequence). The CDR3 contains 15 residues. The CDR3 spells CASSLTGLGADTQYF. The CDR3 region has the DNA TGTGCTAGCAGCTTAACCGGCCTTGGGGCAGATACGCAGTATTTT.

CDR3: CASSEPAGGFSEKLFF. Here the CDR3 DNA reads TGTGCCAGCAGTGAACCCGCCGGGGGGTTTAGTGAAAAACTGTTTTTT. The rearrangement links TRBV6-1 to TRBJ1-4; D might be TRBD1 (5 bases). The CDR3 totals 16 residues. CDR1 is MNHNS and CDR2 is SASEGT in the germline V gene. V dropped 2 bases and J dropped 7 bases, with 17 bases sitting between them.

This clone was counted between two and nine times. The V call is TRBV6-5, the J call TRBJ1-2, with unresolved D. This CDR3 has 13 residues. The germline V gene has CDR1 MNHEY and CDR2 SVGAGI. The V end lost 2 bases, the J end lost 8 bases, and 12 bases lay between the germline ends. The CDR3 bases are TGTGCCAGCAGTTACCAGCTATTTATGGGCTACACCTTC. Its translation is CASSYQLFMGYTF.

The chain joins TRBV6-5 to TRBJ2-1, with D possibly being TRBD1 (6 bases). In germline, CDR1 is MNHEY, CDR2 SVGAGI. Trimming stripped 6 bases from V and 7 bases from J, with 13 bases between. This CDR3 is 13 amino acids long. CDR3 in amino acids: CASRRIQGNEQFF. The DNA for the CDR3 is TGTGCCAGCAGGCGTATACAGGGAAATGAGCAGTTCTTC.

The chain combines TRBV7-6 with TRBJ2-1, with unresolved D. The CDR3 extends over 13 amino acids. Trimming left V 5 bases short and J 3 bases short, with 8 bases between. Germline loops: CDR1 SGHVS, CDR2 FNYEAQ. The CDR3 DNA reads TGTGCCAGCAGCCTTCAGGTCTACAATGAGCAGTTCTTC. Its protein product is CASSLQVYNEQFF. Using reference TRBV7-6 and TRBJ2-1 for the parts outside the CDR3, the full variable domain is GAGVSQSPRYKVTKRGQDVALRCDPISGHVSLYWYRQALGQGPEFLTYFNYEAQQDKSGLPNDRFSAERPEGSISTLTIQRTEQRDSAMYRCASSLQVYNEQFFGPGTRLTVL.

V is TRBV29-1 and J is TRBJ1-2; a possible D gene is TRBD1 (5 bases). With 8 bases removed from V and 6 bases from J, the gap between germline ends came to 10 bases. The CDR3 covers 10 residues. Germline V lookup: CDR1 SQVTM, CDR2 ANQGSEA. CDR3 sequence: CSTGTDGYTF. The CDR3 coding sequence is TGCAGCACCGGGACCGATGGCTACACCTTC. Combining the CDR3 with reference TRBV29-1 and TRBJ1-2 gives the whole variable domain SAVISQKPSRDICQRGTSLTIQCQVDSQVTMMFWYRQQPGQSLTLIATANQGSEATYESGFVIDKFPISRPNLTFSTLTVSNMSPEDSSIYLCSTGTDGYTFGSGTRLTVV.

This clone has just one count. The V and J genes are TRBV7-9 and TRBJ2-1, with TRBD2 matching over 11 bases. CDR3 size: 15 residues. With 6 bases clipped from V and 4 bases from J, the junction kept 5 bases outside the gene matches. CDR1 is SEHNR, CDR2 FQNEAQ, per germline (reference sequence). For the CDR3, the DNA is TGTGCCAGCAGTTTGAGGACTAGCGGGTACAATGAGCAGTTCTTC. Translation: CASSLRTSGYNEQFF.

Only one count was recorded for this clone. V gene TRBV19 combines with J gene TRBJ2-4, with D unresolved. CDR1 is LNHDA and CDR2 is SQIVND in the germline V gene (reference sequence). This CDR3 contains 15 residues. The V and J ends lost 3 bases and 1 base respectively, with 10 bases between them. The CDR3 sequence: CASSIRALAKNIQYF. The CDR3 DNA reads TGTGCCAGTAGTATCCGGGCCCTCGCCAAAAACATTCAGTACTTC.